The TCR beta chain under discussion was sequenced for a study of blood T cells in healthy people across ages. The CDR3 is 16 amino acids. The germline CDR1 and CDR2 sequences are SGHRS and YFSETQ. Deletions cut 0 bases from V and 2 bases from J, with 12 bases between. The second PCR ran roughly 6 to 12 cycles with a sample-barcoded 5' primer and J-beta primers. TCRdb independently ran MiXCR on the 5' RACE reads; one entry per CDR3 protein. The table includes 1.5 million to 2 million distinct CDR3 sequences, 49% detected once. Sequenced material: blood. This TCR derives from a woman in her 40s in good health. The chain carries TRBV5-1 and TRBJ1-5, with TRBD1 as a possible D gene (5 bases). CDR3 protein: CASSLGGSGGNQPQHF. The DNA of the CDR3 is TGCGCCAGCAGCTTGGGGGGGAGCGGCGGCAATCAGCCCCAGCATTTT.